Presented here are 6 T cell receptor beta chains from one specimen sequenced in a study of low-dose radiotherapy and immunotherapy resistance in tumors. Primers used for first-strand cDNA, a TRAV- and TRBV-specific set, covered both alpha and beta chains. Using a constant-region primer together with a V-primer adapter, TCRs were subjected to about 20 PCR cycles of amplification. One entry per CDR3 protein results from TCRdb running MiXCR on the reads. The sample holds about 35,000 distinct CDR3 sequences, less than 25% seen once. Time point defined: after trial treatment. The sample's treatment: LDRT plus nivolumab, ipilimumab, low-dose cyclophosphamide and aspirin (RACIN trial). The sequencing here drew on PBMCs, taken after low-dose radiotherapy plus immunotherapy. The receptors here all came from a female donor with ovarian cancer.

This clonotype was counted at least ten times. The CDR3 spells CASSSLNPQDTQYF. CDR3 DNA: TGCGCCAGCAGCTCCCTCAACCCCCAAGATACGCAGTATTTT. The chain carries TRBV5-1 and TRBJ2-3, with D unresolved. This CDR3 comprises 14 residues. Germline assignment: CDR1 SGHRS and CDR2 YFSETQ. Trimming took off 3 bases at V and 5 bases at J, with 13 bases between the two ends.

This clonotype was detected once. The V and J genes are TRBV12-3 or TRBV12-4 and TRBJ2-7, with D unresolved. The CDR3 covers 13 residues. V was trimmed by 1 base and J by 3 bases, leaving 7 bases between them. This CDR3 reads CASSLELGYEQYF. As DNA, the CDR3 is TGTGCCAGCAGTTTAGAGCTCGGCTACGAGCAGTACTTC.

This clonotype was observed a few times. The V and J genes are TRBV20-1 and TRBJ2-7, with 13 bases identical to TRBD2. CDR3 length: 16 amino acids. Germline CDR1 is DFQATT and CDR2 is SNEGSKA (reference sequence). The junction had 10 bases not matched to a gene; V was cut back by 1 base and J by 7 bases. The CDR3 is CSARGPLAGGPLEQYF. CDR3 bases: TGCAGTGCTAGAGGTCCACTAGCGGGGGGGCCACTTGAGCAGTACTTC.

Notes on this clonotype: A far bigger clonotype differs at one base, so this is likely a read error. The V and J genes are TRBV21-1 and TRBJ2-1; the D call in the table, TRBD1, was not verified against the DNA. TRBV21-1 corresponds to a pseudogene. The CDR3 sequence is 15 residues long. The CDR3 sequence is CASSKSARQSYEQFF. CDR3 in DNA: TGTGCCAGCAGCAAATCCGCGAGACAGTCCTACGAGCAGTTCTTC.

Ten or more counts support this clonotype. The rearrangement uses TRBV14 and TRBJ2-5; 7 bases match TRBD2. Germline V gene lookup returns CDR1 SGHDN and CDR2 FVKESK. CDR3 length equals 14 residues. The V segment lost 4 bases and the J segment 5 bases; nucleotides outside the gene matches: 7. The CDR3 DNA reads as TGTGCCAGCAGCCGAGCGGGGTACCGGGAGACCCAGTACTTC. Translation: CASSRAGYRETQYF. The full variable domain, with the rest looked up from reference TRBV14 and TRBJ2-5, is EAGVTQFPSHSVIEKGQTVTLRCDPISGHDNLYWYRRVMGKEIKFLLHFVKESKQDESGMPNNRFLAERTGGTYSTLKVQPAELEDSGVYFCASSRAGYRETQYFGPGTRLLVL.

This clonotype was found many times. The chain combines TRBV11-3 with TRBJ2-5; D unclear. The V and J ends lost 2 bases and 5 bases respectively, with 9 bases between them. CDR1 and CDR2 (germline): SGHNT, YENEEA. The CDR3 runs 13 residues. CDR3 in amino acids: CASSLRVGETQYF. The CDR3 DNA reads TGTGCCAGCAGCTTAAGGGTCGGGGAGACCCAGTACTTC.